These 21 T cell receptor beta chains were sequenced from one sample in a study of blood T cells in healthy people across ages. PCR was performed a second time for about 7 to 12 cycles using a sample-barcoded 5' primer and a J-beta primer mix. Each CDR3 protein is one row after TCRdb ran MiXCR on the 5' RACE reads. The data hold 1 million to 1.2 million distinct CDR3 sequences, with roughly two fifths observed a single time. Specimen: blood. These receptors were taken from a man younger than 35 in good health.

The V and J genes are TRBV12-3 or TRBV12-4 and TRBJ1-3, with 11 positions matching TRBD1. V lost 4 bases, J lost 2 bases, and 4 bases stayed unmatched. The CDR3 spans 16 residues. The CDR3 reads CASSSPGQGAGNTIYF. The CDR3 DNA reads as TGTGCCAGCAGTTCACCGGGACAGGGGGCTGGAAACACCATATATTTT.

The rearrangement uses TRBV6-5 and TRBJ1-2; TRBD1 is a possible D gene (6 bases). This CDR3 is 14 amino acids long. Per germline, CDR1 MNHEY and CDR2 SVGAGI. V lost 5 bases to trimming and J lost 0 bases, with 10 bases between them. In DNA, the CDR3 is TGTGCCAGCAGTAGACGGACAGCTAACTATGGCTACACCTTC. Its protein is CASSRRTANYGYTF.

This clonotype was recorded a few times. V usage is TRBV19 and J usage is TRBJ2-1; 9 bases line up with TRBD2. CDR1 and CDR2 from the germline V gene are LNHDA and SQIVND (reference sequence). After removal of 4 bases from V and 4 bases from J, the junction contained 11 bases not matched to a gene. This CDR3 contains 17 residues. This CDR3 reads CASSRGSSGDGYNEQFF. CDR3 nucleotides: TGTGCCAGTAGTAGGGGTTCTAGCGGGGATGGATACAATGAGCAGTTCTTC.

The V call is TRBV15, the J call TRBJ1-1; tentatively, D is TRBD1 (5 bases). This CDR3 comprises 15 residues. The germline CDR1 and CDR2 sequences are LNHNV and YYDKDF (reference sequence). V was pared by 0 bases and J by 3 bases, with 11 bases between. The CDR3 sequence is CATSRDQGYDTEAFF. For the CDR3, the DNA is TGTGCCACCAGCAGAGATCAGGGATATGACACTGAAGCTTTCTTT.

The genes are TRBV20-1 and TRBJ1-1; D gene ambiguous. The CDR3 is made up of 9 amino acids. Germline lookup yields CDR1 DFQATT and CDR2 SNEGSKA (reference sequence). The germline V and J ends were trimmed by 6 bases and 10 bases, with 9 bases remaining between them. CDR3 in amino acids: CSAGYRAFF. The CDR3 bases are TGCAGTGCCGGCTATCGAGCTTTCTTT.

The CDR3 region is CASSSQTYGYTF. DNA of the CDR3: TGCGCCAGCAGCTCCCAGACATATGGCTACACCTTC. The chain combines TRBV5-1 with TRBJ1-2; the D is unclear. Germline-derived CDR1 and CDR2 are SGHRS and YFSETQ. The CDR3 is 12 amino acids. Trimming cost V 3 bases and J 5 bases, with 8 bases left between them.

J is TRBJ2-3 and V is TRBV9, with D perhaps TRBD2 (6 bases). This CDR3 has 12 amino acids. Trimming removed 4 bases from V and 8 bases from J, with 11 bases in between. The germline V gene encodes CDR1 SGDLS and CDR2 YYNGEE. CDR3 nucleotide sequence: TGTGCCAGCAGCCCTTACGGGGGTACGCAGTATTTT. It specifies CASSPYGGTQYF.

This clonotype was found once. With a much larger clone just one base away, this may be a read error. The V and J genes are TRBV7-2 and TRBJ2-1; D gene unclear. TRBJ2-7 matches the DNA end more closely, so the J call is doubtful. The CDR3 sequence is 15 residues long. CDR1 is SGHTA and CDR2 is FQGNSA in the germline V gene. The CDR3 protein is CASSSDPSSYNEQYF. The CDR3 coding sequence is TGTGCCAGCAGTTCCGACCCGAGCTCCTACAATGAGCAGTACTTC.

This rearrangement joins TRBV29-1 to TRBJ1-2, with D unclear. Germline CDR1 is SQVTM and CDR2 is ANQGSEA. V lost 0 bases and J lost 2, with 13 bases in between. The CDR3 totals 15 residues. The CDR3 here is CSVEDLGRSNYGYTF. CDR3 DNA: TGCAGCGTTGAAGATTTGGGCAGGTCGAACTATGGCTACACCTTC.

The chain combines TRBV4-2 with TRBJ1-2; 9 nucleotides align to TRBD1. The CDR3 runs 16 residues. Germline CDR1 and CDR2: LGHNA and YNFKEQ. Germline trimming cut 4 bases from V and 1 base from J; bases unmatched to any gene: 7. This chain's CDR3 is CASSPTRTGDNYGYTF. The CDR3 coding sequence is TGTGCCAGCAGCCCAACGAGGACAGGGGATAACTATGGCTACACCTTC.

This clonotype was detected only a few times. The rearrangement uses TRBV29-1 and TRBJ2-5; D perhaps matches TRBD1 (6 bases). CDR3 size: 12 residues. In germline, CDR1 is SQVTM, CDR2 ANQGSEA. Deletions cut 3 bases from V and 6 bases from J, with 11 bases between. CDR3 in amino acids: CSVELRGKTQYF. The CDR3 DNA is TGCAGCGTTGAGCTTAGGGGGAAGACCCAGTACTTC.

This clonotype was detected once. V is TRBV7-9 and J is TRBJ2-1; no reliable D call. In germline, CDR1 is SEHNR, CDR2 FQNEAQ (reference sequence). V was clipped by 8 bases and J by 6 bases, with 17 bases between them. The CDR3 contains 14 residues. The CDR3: CASSVRSQFNEQFF. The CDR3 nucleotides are TGTGCCAGCTCCGTTAGGAGTCAGTTCAATGAGCAGTTCTTC.

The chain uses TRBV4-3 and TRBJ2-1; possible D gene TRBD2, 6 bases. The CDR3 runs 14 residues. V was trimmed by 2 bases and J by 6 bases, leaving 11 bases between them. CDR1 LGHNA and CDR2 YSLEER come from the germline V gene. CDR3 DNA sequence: TGCGCCAGCAGCCAACGAACCGGGGGCAATGAGCAGTTCTTC. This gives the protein CASSQRTGGNEQFF.

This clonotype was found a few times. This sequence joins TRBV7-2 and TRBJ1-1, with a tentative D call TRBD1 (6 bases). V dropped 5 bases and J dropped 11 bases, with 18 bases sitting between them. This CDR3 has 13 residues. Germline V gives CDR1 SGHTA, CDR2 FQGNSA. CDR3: CASSPGVRGYAFF. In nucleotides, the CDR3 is TGTGCCAGCAGCCCGGGGGTTAGGGGGTATGCTTTCTTT.

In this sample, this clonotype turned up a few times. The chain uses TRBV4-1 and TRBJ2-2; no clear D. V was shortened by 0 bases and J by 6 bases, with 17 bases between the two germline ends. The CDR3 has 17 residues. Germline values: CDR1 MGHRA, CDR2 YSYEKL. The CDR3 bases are TGCGCCAGCAGCCAAGAGGGCCAGGCGGTAACTCCCGGGGAGCTGTTTTTT. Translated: CASSQEGQAVTPGELFF.

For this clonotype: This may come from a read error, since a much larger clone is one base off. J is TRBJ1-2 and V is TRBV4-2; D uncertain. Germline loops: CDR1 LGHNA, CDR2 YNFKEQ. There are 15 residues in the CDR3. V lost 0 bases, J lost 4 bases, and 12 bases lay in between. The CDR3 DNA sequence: TGTGCCAGCAGCCAAGATGTAGGAGAGACCTATGGCTACACCTTC. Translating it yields CASSQDVGETYGYTF.

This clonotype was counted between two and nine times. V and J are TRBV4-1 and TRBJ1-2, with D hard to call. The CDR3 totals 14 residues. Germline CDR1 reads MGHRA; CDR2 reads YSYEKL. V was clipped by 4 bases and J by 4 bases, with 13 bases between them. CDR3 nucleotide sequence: TGCGCCAGCAGCCCTGGAGCAGTTACCTATGGCTACACCTTC. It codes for CASSPGAVTYGYTF.

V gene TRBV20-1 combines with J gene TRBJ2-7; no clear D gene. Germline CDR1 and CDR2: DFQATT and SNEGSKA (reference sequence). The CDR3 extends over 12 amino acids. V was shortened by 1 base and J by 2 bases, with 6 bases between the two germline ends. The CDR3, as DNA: TGCAGTGCTAGAGGATCCCCCTACGAGCAGTACTTC. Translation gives CSARGSPYEQYF.

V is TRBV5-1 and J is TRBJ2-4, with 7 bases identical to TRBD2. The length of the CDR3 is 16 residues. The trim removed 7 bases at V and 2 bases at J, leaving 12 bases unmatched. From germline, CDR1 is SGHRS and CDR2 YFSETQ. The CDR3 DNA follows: TGCGCCAGCCACGACTCCCCGGGGGGTTCCAAAAACATTCAGTACTTC. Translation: CASHDSPGGSKNIQYF.

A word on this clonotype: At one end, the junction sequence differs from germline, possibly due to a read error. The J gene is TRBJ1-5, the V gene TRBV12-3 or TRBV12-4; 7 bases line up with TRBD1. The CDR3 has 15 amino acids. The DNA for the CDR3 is TGTGCCAGCAGCTTTACGGGACAGTATAATCAGCCCCGGCATTTT. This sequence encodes CASSFTGQYNQPRHF.

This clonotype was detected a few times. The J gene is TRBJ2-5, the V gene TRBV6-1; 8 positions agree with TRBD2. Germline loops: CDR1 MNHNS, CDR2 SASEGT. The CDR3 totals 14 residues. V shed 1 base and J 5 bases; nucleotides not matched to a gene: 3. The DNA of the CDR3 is TGTGCCAGCAGTGAAGGGACTAGCTACGAGACCCAGTACTTC. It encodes CASSEGTSYETQYF.